A selection of T cell receptor beta chains follows, all from one sample in a study of T cells in Graves' hyperthyroidism and ophthalmopathy. TCRdb passed the multiplex PCR reads through MiXCR, listing each CDR3 protein once. The sample consists of some 24,000 distinct CDR3 sequences, 49% of them appearing once. Source material: blood. The receptors stem from a middle-aged woman with Graves' hyperthyroidism that later progressed to Graves' ophthalmopathy. Each CDR3 is given with its conserved first and last residue. A row's size may be missing; if present it is once, few, many or a size class.

J,V,size,CDR3
TRBJ1-1,TRBV7-9,-,CASSLQGRRDTEAFF
TRBJ2-3,TRBV7-9,few,CASNLAGGTDTQYF
TRBJ2-2,TRBV30,many,CAWSVHNTGELFF
TRBJ2-1,TRBV28,few,CASSTASGRLNEQFF
TRBJ2-7,TRBV10-2,medium-sized,CASSETSGRGQYF
TRBJ2-7,TRBV20-1,-,CSARGPYEQYF
TRBJ2-3,TRBV20-1,-,CSASGLPSTDTQYF
TRBJ1-5,TRBV6-2/TRBV6-3,-,CASSYIGDRPQHF
TRBJ1-2,TRBV20-1,-,CSATQNYRASNYGYTF
TRBJ2-2,TRBV10-1,medium-sized,CASRDSLNTGELFF
TRBJ2-2,TRBV28,many,CASRDREPTGELFF
TRBJ2-7,TRBV5-4,-,CASSTEQGRAYEQYF
TRBJ1-1,TRBV7-3,-,CASSAKGATGWGTGAFF
TRBJ2-7,TRBV24-1,-,CATSDLFGGRAVYF
TRBJ2-1,TRBV19,medium-sized,CASRTTGGEQFF
TRBJ2-7,TRBV20-1,-,CSAREQQSSYEQYF
TRBJ1-3,TRBV9,-,CASSAAPEPRGNTIYF
TRBJ1-1,TRBV20-1,medium-sized,CSARDLTDTEAFF
TRBJ2-7,TRBV19,medium-sized,CASSIGAGSYEQYF
TRBJ2-1,TRBV25-1,-,CASSEYNRPDEQFF
TRBJ2-7,TRBV29-1,-,CSAERTSGTFYEQYF
TRBJ2-3,TRBV20-1,-,CGAGGLAGGNTDTQYF
TRBJ1-2,TRBV19,-,CASSMGDTGTQGVCTF
TRBJ2-2,TRBV20-1,medium-sized,CSARDPENTGELFF
TRBJ2-2,TRBV27,-,CASRPRPNTGELFF
TRBJ2-7,TRBV7-8,-,CASSQQGGRGFYEQYF
TRBJ2-7,TRBV27,many,CASSPNRYEQYF
TRBJ1-2,TRBV7-2,few,CASSTDLNYGYTF
TRBJ2-7,TRBV7-7,-,CASSLGGGAYEQYF
TRBJ2-3,TRBV25-1,-,CASSAYREGWRTDTQYF